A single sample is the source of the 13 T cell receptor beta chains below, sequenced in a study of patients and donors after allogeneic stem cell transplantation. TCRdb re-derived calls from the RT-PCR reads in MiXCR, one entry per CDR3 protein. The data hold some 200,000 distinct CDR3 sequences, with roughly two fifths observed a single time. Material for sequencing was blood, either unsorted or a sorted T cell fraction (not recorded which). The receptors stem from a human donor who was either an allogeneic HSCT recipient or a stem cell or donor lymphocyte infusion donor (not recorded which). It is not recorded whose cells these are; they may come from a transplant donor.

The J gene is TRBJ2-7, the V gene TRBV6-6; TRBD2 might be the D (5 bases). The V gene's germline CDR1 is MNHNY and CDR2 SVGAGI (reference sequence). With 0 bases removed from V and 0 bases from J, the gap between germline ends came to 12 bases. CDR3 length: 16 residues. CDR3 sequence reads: CASSYSIKRVSYEQYF. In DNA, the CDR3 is TGTGCCAGCAGTTACTCGATCAAGAGGGTCTCCTACGAGCAGTACTTC.

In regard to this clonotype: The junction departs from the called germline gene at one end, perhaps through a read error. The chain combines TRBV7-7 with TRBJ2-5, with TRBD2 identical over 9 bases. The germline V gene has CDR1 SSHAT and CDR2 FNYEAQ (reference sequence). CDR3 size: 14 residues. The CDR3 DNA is TGTGCTAGCAGCCGACTAGCGGCTCAAGAGACCCAGTACTTC. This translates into CASSRLAAQETQYF.

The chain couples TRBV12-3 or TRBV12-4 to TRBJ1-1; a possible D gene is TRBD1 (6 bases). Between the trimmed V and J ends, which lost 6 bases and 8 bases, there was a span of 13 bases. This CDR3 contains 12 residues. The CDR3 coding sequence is TGTGCCAGCAGCAGGGACATTCGGGAAGCTTTCTTT. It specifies CASSRDIREAFF.

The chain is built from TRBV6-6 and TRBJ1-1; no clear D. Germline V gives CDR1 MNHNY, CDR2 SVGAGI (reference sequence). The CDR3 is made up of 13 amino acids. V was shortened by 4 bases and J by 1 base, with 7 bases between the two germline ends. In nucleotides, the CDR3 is TGTGCCAGCAGTTTCATACAGAACACTGAAGCTTTCTTT. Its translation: CASSFIQNTEAFF.

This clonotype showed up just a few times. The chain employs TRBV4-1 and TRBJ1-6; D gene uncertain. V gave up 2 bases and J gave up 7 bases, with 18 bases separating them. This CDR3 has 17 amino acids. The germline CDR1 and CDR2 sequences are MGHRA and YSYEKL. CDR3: CASSQRDLFIPNSPLHF. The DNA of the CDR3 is TGCGCCAGCAGCCAACGGGATCTATTTATCCCCAATTCACCCCTCCACTTT.

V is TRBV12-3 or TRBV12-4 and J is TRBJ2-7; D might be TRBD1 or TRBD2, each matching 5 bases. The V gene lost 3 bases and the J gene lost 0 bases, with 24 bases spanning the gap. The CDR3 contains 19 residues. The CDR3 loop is CASSLVVGPQSLSSYEQYF. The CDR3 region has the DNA TGTGCCAGCAGTTTGGTAGTGGGACCTCAGTCCTTAAGCTCCTACGAGCAGTACTTC.

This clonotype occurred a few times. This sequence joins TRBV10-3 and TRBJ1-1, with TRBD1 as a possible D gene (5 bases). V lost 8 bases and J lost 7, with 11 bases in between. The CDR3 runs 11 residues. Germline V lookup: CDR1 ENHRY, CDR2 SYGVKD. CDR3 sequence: CAIGRAYEAFF. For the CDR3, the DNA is TGTGCCATCGGCAGGGCCTATGAAGCTTTCTTT.

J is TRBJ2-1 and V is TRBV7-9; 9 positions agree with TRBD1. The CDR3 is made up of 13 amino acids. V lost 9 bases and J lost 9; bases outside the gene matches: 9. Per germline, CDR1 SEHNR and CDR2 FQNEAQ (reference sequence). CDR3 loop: CASQEQGAGEQFF. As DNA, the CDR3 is TGTGCCAGTCAAGAACAGGGGGCAGGTGAGCAGTTCTTC.

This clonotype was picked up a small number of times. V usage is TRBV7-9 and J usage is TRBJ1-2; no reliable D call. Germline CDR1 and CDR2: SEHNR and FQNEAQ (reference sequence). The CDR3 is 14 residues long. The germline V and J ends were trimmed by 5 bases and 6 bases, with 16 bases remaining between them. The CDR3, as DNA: TGTGCCAGCAGCCGCCAAGGCCTGAGGGATGGCTACACCTTC. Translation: CASSRQGLRDGYTF.

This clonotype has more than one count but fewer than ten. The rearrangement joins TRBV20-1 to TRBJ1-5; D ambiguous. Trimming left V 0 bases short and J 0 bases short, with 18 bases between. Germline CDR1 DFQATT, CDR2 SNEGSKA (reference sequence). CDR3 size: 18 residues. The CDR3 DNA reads TGCAGTGCTAGAGATTCTACATCCCACGCTAATAGCAATCAGCCCCAGCATTTT. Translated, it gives CSARDSTSHANSNQPQHF.

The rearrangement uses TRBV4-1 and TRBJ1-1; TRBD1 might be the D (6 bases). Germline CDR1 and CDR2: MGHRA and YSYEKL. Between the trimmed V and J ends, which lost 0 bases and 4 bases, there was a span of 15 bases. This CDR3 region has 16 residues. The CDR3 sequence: CASSQEDSQTTTEAFF. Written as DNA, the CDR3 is TGCGCCAGCAGCCAAGAGGACAGTCAAACGACCACTGAAGCTTTCTTT.

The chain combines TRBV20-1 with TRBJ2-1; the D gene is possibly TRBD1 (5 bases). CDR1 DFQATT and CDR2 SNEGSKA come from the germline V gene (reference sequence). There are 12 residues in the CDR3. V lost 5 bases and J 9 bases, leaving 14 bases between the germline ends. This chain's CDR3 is CSASRAPTEQFF. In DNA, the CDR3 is TGCAGTGCTTCCAGGGCCCCGACTGAGCAGTTCTTC.

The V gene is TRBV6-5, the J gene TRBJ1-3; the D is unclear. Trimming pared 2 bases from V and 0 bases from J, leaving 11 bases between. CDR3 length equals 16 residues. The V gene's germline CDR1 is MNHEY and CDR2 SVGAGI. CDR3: CASSYGNSYSGNTIYF. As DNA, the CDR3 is TGTGCCAGCAGTTACGGGAACAGTTACTCTGGAAACACCATATATTTT.